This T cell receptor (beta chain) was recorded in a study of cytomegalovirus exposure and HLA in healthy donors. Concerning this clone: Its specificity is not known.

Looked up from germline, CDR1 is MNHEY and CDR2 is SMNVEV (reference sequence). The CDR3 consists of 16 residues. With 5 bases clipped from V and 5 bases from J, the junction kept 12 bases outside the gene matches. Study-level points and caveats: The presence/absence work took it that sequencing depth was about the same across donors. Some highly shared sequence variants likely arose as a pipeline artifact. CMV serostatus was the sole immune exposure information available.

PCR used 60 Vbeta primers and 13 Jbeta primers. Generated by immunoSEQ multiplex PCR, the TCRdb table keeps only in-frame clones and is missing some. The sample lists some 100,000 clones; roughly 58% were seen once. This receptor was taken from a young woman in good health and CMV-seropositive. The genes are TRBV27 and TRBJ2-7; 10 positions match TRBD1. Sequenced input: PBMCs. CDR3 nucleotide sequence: TGTGCCAGCAGTGGTCCGGGACAGGGGCCTGCCCACGAGCAGTACTTC. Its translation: CASSGPGQGPAHEQYF.